Listed here are 20 T cell receptor beta chains from one sample, sequenced in a study of CD8 T cells in ankylosing spondylitis. TCRdb recomputed calls from the 5' RACE reads with MiXCR, one row per CDR3 protein. The sample shows 200,000 to 300,000 distinct CDR3 sequences, roughly a quarter of them seen only once. Sequenced: blood, either unsorted or a sorted T cell fraction (not recorded which). These receptors were obtained from a male donor with ankylosing spondylitis or in good health (not recorded which).

This clonotype was seen repeatedly, ten times or more. The gene calls are TRBV6-5 and TRBJ2-3, with 11 positions matching TRBD2. With V trimmed by 0 bases and J by 6 bases, 5 bases remained unmatched. Germline-derived CDR1 and CDR2 are MNHEY and SVGAGI. This CDR3 is built from 16 residues. CDR3 protein: CASSYSGLAGGDTQYF. As DNA, the CDR3 is TGTGCCAGCAGTTACTCGGGCCTAGCGGGGGGTGATACGCAGTATTTT.

The chain has TRBV29-1 and TRBJ2-3, with a possible D match to TRBD2 (7 bases). Germline V CDR1 and CDR2: SQVTM, ANQGSEA. CDR3 size: 13 residues. Trimming left V 7 bases short and J 5 bases short, with 16 bases between. The CDR3 DNA reads TGCAGCGCTGGGGGGCGGGGGCGAGATACGCAGTATTTT. It codes for CSAGGRGRDTQYF.

V gene TRBV12-3 or TRBV12-4 combines with J gene TRBJ2-5, with TRBD1 as a possible D gene (6 bases). CDR3 length: 13 amino acids. The V end was cut by 6 bases, the J end by 5 bases, with 13 bases between. CDR3 sequence: CASRDTGMETQYF. CDR3 DNA: TGTGCCAGCAGAGACACAGGGATGGAGACCCAGTACTTC.

The chain uses TRBV12-3 or TRBV12-4 and TRBJ2-7, with D possibly matching TRBD2 (5 bases). Trimming pared 2 bases from V and 6 bases from J, leaving 11 bases between. The CDR3 consists of 13 residues. CDR3: CASSLNLRAEQYF. In DNA form, the CDR3 reads TGTGCCAGCAGTTTAAACTTGAGGGCCGAGCAGTACTTC.

This chain joins TRBV9 and TRBJ1-2, with unresolved D. The CDR3 extends over 15 amino acids. V was pared by 4 bases and J by 0 bases, with 13 bases between. Germline lookup yields CDR1 SGDLS and CDR2 YYNGEE. CDR3: CASSISPAANYGYTF. CDR3 coding DNA: TGTGCCAGCAGCATTTCTCCAGCGGCTAACTATGGCTACACCTTC.

The CDR3 nucleotides are TGTGCCACCAGTGATTTCGGGGAGACGGGGAGAGAGACCCAGTACTTC. It translates to CATSDFGETGRETQYF. The chain combines TRBV24-1 with TRBJ2-5, with TRBD2 as a possible D gene (5 bases). V was trimmed by 1 base and J by 4 bases, leaving 15 bases between them. CDR3 length equals 16 residues. CDR1 and CDR2 (germline): KGHDR, SFDVKD.

The V gene is TRBV7-2, the J gene TRBJ2-3, with D uncertain. CDR1 SGHTA and CDR2 FQGNSA come from the germline V gene. This CDR3 is 15 amino acids long. The ends were cut back, 3 bases at V and 5 bases at J, with 15 bases in the middle. CDR3 DNA sequence: TGTGCCAGCAGCTTTGACGGCAACCTGGGAGATACGCAGTATTTT. Its protein is CASSFDGNLGDTQYF.

Of note for this clonotype: A much larger clone lies a single base off, so this may be a read error. The gene calls are TRBV29-1 and TRBJ1-2; perhaps TRBD1 as D (6 bases). This CDR3 contains 12 residues. V lost 8 bases to trimming and J lost 2 bases, with 12 bases between them. The germline gives CDR1 SQVTM, CDR2 ANQGSEA. The CDR3 sequence: CSLGHPNYGYTF. DNA of the CDR3: TGCAGCTTGGGACACCCAAACTATGGCTACACCTTC.

The table lists this clonotype with many counts. This sequence joins TRBV20-1 and TRBJ1-1, with D unresolved. The CDR3 consists of 11 residues. CDR1 is DFQATT, CDR2 SNEGSKA, per germline (reference sequence). V lost 5 bases to trimming and J lost 10 bases, with 14 bases between them. In nucleotides, the CDR3 is TGCAGTGCTGATATGGCCCGGGTAGCTTTCTTT. This encodes CSADMARVAFF.

The chain carries TRBV10-3 and TRBJ1-6, with D hard to call. CDR1 ENHRY and CDR2 SYGVKD come from the germline V gene. The CDR3 has 13 residues. The ends were cut back, 4 bases at V and 3 bases at J, with 4 bases in the middle. The CDR3 nucleotides read TGTGCCATCAGTGGTGACTATAATTCACCCCTCCACTTT. Its translation is CAISGDYNSPLHF.

The chain is built from TRBV12-3 or TRBV12-4 and TRBJ2-1; D not resolved. The CDR3 is 12 amino acids. V lost 3 bases and J 15 bases, leaving 15 bases between the germline ends. The CDR3 protein is CASSLDIQRPFF. CDR3 DNA: TGTGCCAGCAGTTTGGATATCCAGAGGCCGTTCTTC.

This clonotype was picked up a small number of times. The rearrangement uses TRBV20-1 and TRBJ2-5; no reliable D call. Germline-derived CDR1 and CDR2 are DFQATT and SNEGSKA (reference sequence). Trimming left V 0 bases short and J 3 bases short, with 14 bases between. The CDR3 is 15 residues long. CDR3 region: CSARDLVWAEETQYF. The CDR3 coding sequence is TGCAGTGCTAGAGATCTAGTGTGGGCAGAAGAGACCCAGTACTTC.

This clonotype was picked up many times. The CDR3 DNA reads as TGCGCCATCAGGGGGGGGCAGACTCTCAAACACGAGCAGTACTTC. Translating it yields CAIRGGQTLKHEQYF. The chain links TRBV10-2 to TRBJ2-7; D is possibly TRBD1 or TRBD2 (7 bases each). Germline CDR1 reads WSHSY; CDR2 reads SAAADI. CDR3 size: 15 residues. The V gene lost 10 bases and the J gene lost 5 bases, with 24 bases spanning the gap.

In its sample, this clonotype was seen a few times. The CDR3 region has the DNA TGCAGCACAATCGGCGAACAAGAGACCCAGTACTTC. Protein sequence: CSTIGEQETQYF. The chain is built from TRBV29-1 and TRBJ2-5; D is undetermined. CDR3 length: 12 residues. CDR1 and CDR2 (germline): SQVTM, ANQGSEA. Trimming shortened V by 8 bases and J by 2 bases, and 12 bases separated the two germline ends.

The rearrangement joins TRBV7-2 to TRBJ2-3; 9 bases agree with TRBD1. Looked up from germline, CDR1 is SGHTA and CDR2 is FQGNSA. Trimming at V came to 3 bases and at J to 10 bases, leaving 11 bases not matched to a gene. The CDR3 runs to 15 residues. This CDR3 is CASSLGQGSLNAQYF. CDR3 bases: TGTGCCAGCAGCTTGGGACAGGGATCCCTTAATGCGCAGTATTTT.

This clonotype was recorded at least ten times. The rearrangement joins TRBV10-3 to TRBJ2-7; no clear D gene. The CDR3 is 12 residues long. V lost 1 base and J lost 4, with 5 bases in between. Germline V gene sequence: CDR1 ENHRY, CDR2 SYGVKD. The CDR3 bases are TGTGCCATCAGTGAGTGGGGTTACGAGCAGTACTTC. Encoded protein: CAISEWGYEQYF.

This clonotype was detected many times. This chain uses TRBV28 with TRBJ2-7; TRBD1 matches 11 bases. The CDR3 length is 15 residues. Germline trimming cut 4 bases from V and 9 bases from J; bases unmatched to any gene: 11. Germline assignment: CDR1 MDHEN and CDR2 SYDVKM. In DNA, the CDR3 is TGTGCCAGCAGTTCCACGGGACAGGGGGGGAACCCGCAGTACTTC. Protein: CASSSTGQGGNPQYF.

V and J are TRBV28 and TRBJ2-6; D is undetermined. V was cut by 4 bases and J by 0 bases, with 10 bases left in between. This CDR3 has 16 residues. The V gene's germline CDR1 is MDHEN and CDR2 SYDVKM. In nucleotides, the CDR3 is TGTGCCAGCAGTTCGGAAGGTTACTCTGGGGCCAACGTCCTGACTTTC. This codes for CASSSEGYSGANVLTF. Combining the CDR3 with reference TRBV28 and TRBJ2-6 gives the whole variable domain DVKVTQSSRYLVKRTGEKVFLECVQDMDHENMFWYRQDPGLGLRLIYFSYDVKMKEKGDIPEGYSVSREKKERFSLILESASTNQTSMYLCASSSEGYSGANVLTFGAGSRLTVL.

V gene TRBV20-1 combines with J gene TRBJ1-6, with no clear D. V lost 3 bases and J 10 bases, leaving 13 bases between the germline ends. CDR1 is DFQATT, CDR2 SNEGSKA, per germline (reference sequence). CDR3 length: 13 amino acids. The CDR3 is CSASSGEGSPLHF. The CDR3 DNA follows: TGCAGTGCTAGCTCCGGGGAAGGGTCACCCCTCCACTTT.

CDR3 region: CASSYTDRGIFLGNYGYTF. The DNA of the CDR3 is TGTGCCAGCAGTTATACGGACAGGGGGATATTCTTGGGAAACTATGGCTACACCTTC. The V gene is TRBV6-5, the J gene TRBJ1-2, with 10 bases identical to TRBD1. This CDR3 has 19 residues. Trimming cost V 3 bases and J 2 bases; bases outside gene matches: 15. Germline lookup yields CDR1 MNHEY and CDR2 SVGAGI.